The present T cell receptor (beta chain) was sequenced within a study of blood T cell repertoires in COVID-19 (dated by TCRdb to 2020 to 2022). For context, the study as a whole: The collaborator samples originated in the United States, Italy and Spain and spanned the acute and convalescent phases of COVID-19. The material from the prospective study consisted of cDNA or gDNA derived from T cells, B-cell-depleted T cells, or PBMCs. Deeply sampled blood TCRbeta repertoires from subjects exposed to, actively infected with, or recovered from COVID-19 were included in the dataset. The repertoires were released in a freely available public database meant as a resource for research on the immune response to SARS-CoV-2. Samples were obtained from the ongoing ImmuneRACE study (first 160 participants) and from 1,000 to 1,500 subjects provided by 6 global collaborators. Nearly every sample came with metadata listing a de-identified subject ID, COVID-19 status, age in years and sex. HLA class I and class II types, where available, came from metadata supplied by the sample provider rather than from assay-based typing.

Compared with germline, V lacks 5 bases and J lacks 10 bases; bases without a gene match: 10. In the germline V gene (reference sequence), CDR1 corresponds to SEHNR and CDR2 to FQNEAQ. The cysteine opens and the phenylalanine closes a CDR3 of 15 amino acids. CDR3 DNA is the only sequence kept; it has 45 bases, read in frame from the first base. As concerns this clone: Which antigen it targets is not known. There are no base qualities to consult, and no much larger clone falls within one base.

Study-level results and caveats: The quantity of clinical and demographic metadata differed by source and by participant and was supplied without curation.

Each collaborating institution followed its own protocols to collect whole blood in K2EDTA tubes. Collaborator samples were shipped for TCRbeta analysis as frozen whole blood, isolated PBMCs, or DNA extracted from either sample type. The immunoSEQ Assay, a bias-controlled multiplex PCR, was used to amplify TCRbeta CDR3 regions from genomic DNA. The authors' analysis ran thus. Within the assay, amplification of reference gene primers was used to estimate how many nucleated cells each sample contained. To quantify the absolute abundance of each unique TCRbeta CDR3 rearrangement, sequence reads were collapsed and filtered. For each sample, productive Simpson clonality was calculated as the square root of Simpson's diversity index over productive rearrangements. TCRdb provides this immuneACCESS table in a form limited to in-frame rearrangements. Some clones are lacking; in checked studies, under half of them reflect an unresolved V gene, and why the rest are absent is not known. The V and J calls and clone size come from that table; D and trimming were worked out from the DNA. The sample contains roughly 190,000 clones, 75% to 90% of them found a single time. Of the sample, about 6% falls within the top ten clones.

The rearrangement joined TRBV7-9 to TRBJ1-6; 8 nucleotides in the junction match TRBD1. The clonotype comes from a woman in her 40s with acute or convalescent COVID-19. Sequencing was carried out using peripheral blood. The sequence in DNA is TGTGCCAGCAGCCCCTGGGGGACAGGACGATCACCCCTCCACTTT. Protein translation: CASSPWGTGRSPLHF.